This T cell receptor (beta chain) was captured by sequencing in a study of blood T cell repertoires in COVID-19. TCRdb keeps only in-frame clones here, not all; method: immunoSEQ multiplex PCR. The sample shows about 160,000 clones, about 92% of them seen only once. The CDR3 has 15 residues. With V trimmed by 0 bases and J by 7 bases, 5 bases remained unmatched. Germline-derived CDR1 and CDR2 are LGHNA and YNFKEQ. This chain joins TRBV4-2 and TRBJ2-7; 11 positions match TRBD2. The sequenced sample consisted of peripheral blood. This TCR was recovered from a young man with COVID-19, enrolled during active disease. The CDR3 nucleotides are TGTGCCAGCAGCCAAGATCTAGCGGGGGGTAGGGAGCAGTACTTC. This gives the protein CASSQDLAGGREQYF.